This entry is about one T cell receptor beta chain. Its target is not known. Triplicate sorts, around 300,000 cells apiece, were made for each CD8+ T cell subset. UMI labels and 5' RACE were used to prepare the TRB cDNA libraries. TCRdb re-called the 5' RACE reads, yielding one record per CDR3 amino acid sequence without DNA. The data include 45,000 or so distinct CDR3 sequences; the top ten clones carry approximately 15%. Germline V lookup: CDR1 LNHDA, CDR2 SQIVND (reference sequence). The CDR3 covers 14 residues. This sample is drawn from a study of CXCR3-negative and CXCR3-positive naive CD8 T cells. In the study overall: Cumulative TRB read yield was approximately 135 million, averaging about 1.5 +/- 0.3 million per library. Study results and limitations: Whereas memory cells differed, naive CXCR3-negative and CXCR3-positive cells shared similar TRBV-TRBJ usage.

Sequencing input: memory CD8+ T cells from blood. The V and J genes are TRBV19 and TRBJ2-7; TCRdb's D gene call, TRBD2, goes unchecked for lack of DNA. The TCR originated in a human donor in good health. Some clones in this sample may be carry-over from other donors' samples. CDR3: CASSIGSGTYEQYF.